This entry is about one T cell receptor (beta chain). CDR3 length: 14 residues. Trimming at V came to 6 bases and at J to 13 bases, leaving 9 bases not matched to a gene. The germline CDR1 and CDR2 sequences are WSHSY and SAAADI. This table comes from immunoSEQ multiplex PCR, and its TCRdb copy is limited to in-frame clones, with some not included. The data contain about 370,000 clones, just under 90% of them seen just once; the ten biggest clones take up approximately 1.5%. Allocation to cohorts depended on clinical history reported by the participants. The sample belongs to a study of blood T cell repertoires in COVID-19.

The sequencing input was PBMCs or T cells enriched from blood (not recorded which). The sequence was obtained from a woman younger than 45 who had recovered from COVID-19. The chain employs TRBV10-2 and TRBJ1-6, with 10 bases matching TRBD1. This CDR3 is CASRLPGQGFPLHF. The CDR3 nucleotides read TGCGCCAGCAGGTTACCGGGACAGGGGTTTCCCCTCCACTTT.